These T cell receptor beta chains were read from a single sample in a study of T cell repertoires in cytomegalovirus infection. Via MiXCR, TCRdb re-called the reads, giving one row per CDR3 protein. Of approximately 170,000 distinct CDR3 sequences listed, around 14% are singletons. The sequencing input was PBMCs. The source of these receptors is a human donor in good health (CMV status not recorded). Some clones in this sample may be carry-over from other donors' samples. CDR3s include the opening cysteine and the closing phenylalanine or tryptophan. Each record gives: V gene, D gene, CDR3 length, J gene, clone size, CDR3 DNA, CDR3 protein. The D gene is left open where the match is weak. Some rows mark clone size as missing; the rest say once, few, many or name a class of expanded clone.

v_call: TRBV7-2; d_call: NA; cdr3_length: 15; j_call: TRBJ2-5; clone_size: many; cdr3_nt: TGTGCCAGCAGCTTAGGAGACATGCCCCAAGAGACCCAGTACTTC; cdr3_aa: CASSLGDMPQETQYF
v_call: TRBV10-3; d_call: TRBD1; cdr3_length: 14; j_call: TRBJ2-5; clone_size: many; cdr3_nt: TGTGCCATCGGATCAGGGGGCTTGCGGGAGACCCAGTACTTC; cdr3_aa: CAIGSGGLRETQYF
v_call: TRBV7-9; d_call: NA; cdr3_length: 13; j_call: TRBJ2-5; clone_size: many; cdr3_nt: TGTGCCAGCAGCTTAGGTCGGAGGGAGACCCAGTACTTC; cdr3_aa: CASSLGRRETQYF
v_call: TRBV7-9; d_call: NA; cdr3_length: 13; j_call: TRBJ1-2; clone_size: many; cdr3_nt: TGTGCCAGCAGCCCCCTGGGTGGCTATGGCTACACCTTC; cdr3_aa: CASSPLGGYGYTF
v_call: TRBV7-3; d_call: TRBD2; cdr3_length: 17; j_call: TRBJ2-1; clone_size: many; cdr3_nt: TGTGCCAGCAGCCCAAACGGAGCGGGGAGCTCCTACAATGAGCAGTTCTTC; cdr3_aa: CASSPNGAGSSYNEQFF
v_call: TRBV20-1; d_call: NA; cdr3_length: 15; j_call: TRBJ2-7; clone_size: few; cdr3_nt: TGCAGTGCTAGACCTGATCCGGGGGCATCAGACGAGCAGTACTTC; cdr3_aa: CSARPDPGASDEQYF
v_call: TRBV27; d_call: NA; cdr3_length: 13; j_call: TRBJ2-7; clone_size: NA; cdr3_nt: TGTGCCAGCGCCGGACACGACTCCTACGAGCAGTACTTC; cdr3_aa: CASAGHDSYEQYF
v_call: TRBV28; d_call: TRBD1; cdr3_length: 14; j_call: TRBJ2-7; clone_size: NA; cdr3_nt: TGTGCCAGCAGTTTACCCAGGGGGCTCAACGAGCAGTACTTC; cdr3_aa: CASSLPRGLNEQYF
v_call: TRBV5-1; d_call: NA; cdr3_length: 14; j_call: TRBJ1-5; clone_size: NA; cdr3_nt: TGCGCCAGCAGCTTGGATGGGGACAATCAGCCCCAGCATTTT; cdr3_aa: CASSLDGDNQPQHF
v_call: TRBV6-1; d_call: TRBD1; cdr3_length: 15; j_call: TRBJ2-1; clone_size: few; cdr3_nt: TGTGCCAGCAGAGAAACGGGACAGGGTTACAATGAGCAGTTCTTC; cdr3_aa: CASRETGQGYNEQFF
v_call: TRBV4-1; d_call: TRBD2; cdr3_length: 15; j_call: TRBJ2-7; clone_size: NA; cdr3_nt: TGCGCCAGCAGCCCCGGGGAGGGCCGGTACTACGAGCAGTACTTC; cdr3_aa: CASSPGEGRYYEQYF
v_call: TRBV7-3; d_call: NA; cdr3_length: 15; j_call: TRBJ1-1; clone_size: many; cdr3_nt: TGTGCCAGCAGCTTAATGGGCAGGGAGGGCACTGAAGCTTTCTTT; cdr3_aa: CASSLMGREGTEAFF
v_call: TRBV29-1; d_call: TRBD1; cdr3_length: 14; j_call: TRBJ2-7; clone_size: few; cdr3_nt: TGCAGCGTTGCGAGCTCCGGACAGGGTGACGAGCAGTACTTC; cdr3_aa: CSVASSGQGDEQYF
v_call: TRBV7-8; d_call: NA; cdr3_length: 13; j_call: TRBJ2-7; clone_size: many; cdr3_nt: TGTGCCTTGGGGGAGGGGGGCTTGGGGGAGCAGTACTTC; cdr3_aa: CALGEGGLGEQYF
v_call: TRBV7-2; d_call: TRBD2; cdr3_length: 16; j_call: TRBJ2-1; clone_size: many; cdr3_nt: TGTGCCAGCAGCTTAGCAGCGGGAGGGTTATACAATGAGCAGTTCTTC; cdr3_aa: CASSLAAGGLYNEQFF
v_call: TRBV12-5; d_call: TRBD1; cdr3_length: 14; j_call: TRBJ1-1; clone_size: many; cdr3_nt: TGTGCTAGTGACTTGGGACAGCTGAACACTGAAGCTTTCTTT; cdr3_aa: CASDLGQLNTEAFF
v_call: TRBV11-2; d_call: NA; cdr3_length: 13; j_call: TRBJ2-3; clone_size: NA; cdr3_nt: TGTGCCAGCAGCTTTACCGGGACGGATACGCAGTATTTT; cdr3_aa: CASSFTGTDTQYF
v_call: TRBV7-9; d_call: NA; cdr3_length: 14; j_call: TRBJ1-2; clone_size: many; cdr3_nt: TGTGCCAGCAGCTTAATGGTCAGCGGGAATGGCTACACCTTC; cdr3_aa: CASSLMVSGNGYTF
v_call: TRBV7-9; d_call: TRBD2; cdr3_length: 15; j_call: TRBJ2-3; clone_size: many; cdr3_nt: TGTGCCAGCAGCTTAGCGACTAGCGGTGGAGATACGCAGTATTTT; cdr3_aa: CASSLATSGGDTQYF
v_call: TRBV7-6; d_call: TRBD2; cdr3_length: 16; j_call: TRBJ2-1; clone_size: NA; cdr3_nt: TGTGCCAGCAGCCTTCGGACTAGCGGGAGCTACAATGAGCAGTTCTTC; cdr3_aa: CASSLRTSGSYNEQFF
v_call: TRBV7-2; d_call: NA; cdr3_length: 14; j_call: TRBJ1-3; clone_size: many; cdr3_nt: TGTGCCAGCAGCGGGATGGACTCTGGAAACACCATATATTTT; cdr3_aa: CASSGMDSGNTIYF
v_call: TRBV7-2; d_call: NA; cdr3_length: 13; j_call: TRBJ1-1; clone_size: many; cdr3_nt: TGTGCCAGCAGCCTTAACAGGGTCACTGAAGCTTTCTTT; cdr3_aa: CASSLNRVTEAFF
v_call: TRBV4-2; d_call: TRBD1; cdr3_length: 14; j_call: TRBJ2-3; clone_size: few; cdr3_nt: TGTGCCAGCAGAGGGACAGGGGCGACAGATACGCAGTATTTT; cdr3_aa: CASRGTGATDTQYF
v_call: TRBV4-3; d_call: NA; cdr3_length: 13; j_call: TRBJ1-4; clone_size: few; cdr3_nt: TGCGCCAGCAGCCTCAATCTAAGAGAAAAACTGTTTTTT; cdr3_aa: CASSLNLREKLFF
v_call: TRBV7-2; d_call: NA; cdr3_length: 13; j_call: TRBJ2-3; clone_size: many; cdr3_nt: TGTGCCAGCAGCCCTAAGGGGGGAGATACGCAGTATTTT; cdr3_aa: CASSPKGGDTQYF
v_call: TRBV7-2; d_call: TRBD2; cdr3_length: 17; j_call: TRBJ2-2; clone_size: many; cdr3_nt: TGTGCCAGCAGCTTAAGTGGGAGGGGATTAAACACCGGGGAGCTGTTTTTT; cdr3_aa: CASSLSGRGLNTGELFF
v_call: TRBV6-6; d_call: TRBD1; cdr3_length: 17; j_call: TRBJ1-5; clone_size: many; cdr3_nt: TGTGCCAGCAGTTCACCGCAACAGGGGCGTAGCAATCAGCCCCAGCATTTT; cdr3_aa: CASSSPQQGRSNQPQHF
v_call: TRBV29-1; d_call: NA; cdr3_length: 9; j_call: TRBJ2-1; clone_size: NA; cdr3_nt: TGCAGCGTAGAGAATGAGCAGTTCTTC; cdr3_aa: CSVENEQFF
v_call: TRBV7-2; d_call: NA; cdr3_length: 16; j_call: TRBJ1-1; clone_size: many; cdr3_nt: TGTGCCAGCAACCATTACTCAGGGATTTTGAACACTGAAGCTTTCTTT; cdr3_aa: CASNHYSGILNTEAFF
v_call: TRBV13; d_call: NA; cdr3_length: 17; j_call: TRBJ1-3; clone_size: NA; cdr3_nt: TGTGCCAGCAGCTTAGCGGCGGGGGAGAGCTCTGGAAACACCATATATTTT; cdr3_aa: CASSLAAGESSGNTIYF
v_call: TRBV7-2; d_call: TRBD2; cdr3_length: 16; j_call: TRBJ2-3; clone_size: many; cdr3_nt: TGTGCCAGCAGCTATAGCGGGAGGGCCACCACAGATACGCAGTATTTT; cdr3_aa: CASSYSGRATTDTQYF
v_call: TRBV5-4; d_call: NA; cdr3_length: 12; j_call: TRBJ1-2; clone_size: NA; cdr3_nt: TGTGCCAGCACGCACGAACTCTATGGCTACACCTTC; cdr3_aa: CASTHELYGYTF
v_call: TRBV7-9; d_call: NA; cdr3_length: 12; j_call: TRBJ2-3; clone_size: NA; cdr3_nt: TGTGCCAGCGGGAAGGGCACAGATACGCAGTATTTT; cdr3_aa: CASGKGTDTQYF
v_call: TRBV7-2; d_call: NA; cdr3_length: 15; j_call: TRBJ2-7; clone_size: many; cdr3_nt: TGTGCCAGCAGCTTAACTGTGCAGGGACGGCGCGAGCAGTACTTC; cdr3_aa: CASSLTVQGRREQYF
v_call: TRBV7-8; d_call: NA; cdr3_length: 13; j_call: TRBJ2-5; clone_size: many; cdr3_nt: TGTGCCAGCAGCTTAGCTAGGGGCGAGACCCAGTACTTC; cdr3_aa: CASSLARGETQYF
v_call: TRBV3-1; d_call: TRBD2; cdr3_length: 15; j_call: TRBJ2-1; clone_size: few; cdr3_nt: TGTGCCAGCAGCCGGGGCGGGACTAGGGGGAATGAGCAGTTCTTC; cdr3_aa: CASSRGGTRGNEQFF
v_call: TRBV27; d_call: TRBD2; cdr3_length: 15; j_call: TRBJ2-7; clone_size: NA; cdr3_nt: TGTGCCAGCAGTTTATCTGCTAGCGGGGTAAGCGAGCAGTACTTC; cdr3_aa: CASSLSASGVSEQYF
v_call: TRBV19; d_call: TRBD1; cdr3_length: 18; j_call: TRBJ1-5; clone_size: NA; cdr3_nt: TGTGCCAGTACTAGGCTTCGGGGACAGGGCTCAGGGAATCAGCCCCAGCATTTT; cdr3_aa: CASTRLRGQGSGNQPQHF
v_call: TRBV7-2; d_call: NA; cdr3_length: 14; j_call: TRBJ1-1; clone_size: many; cdr3_nt: TGTGCCAGCAGCTTAGCAGGGTTGGGCACTGAAGCTTTCTTT; cdr3_aa: CASSLAGLGTEAFF
v_call: TRBV6-2/TRBV6-3; d_call: NA; cdr3_length: 16; j_call: TRBJ2-7; clone_size: NA; cdr3_nt: TGTGCCAGCAGTCCTTCAAGGGGCGTATCGGCCTACGAGCAGTACTTC; cdr3_aa: CASSPSRGVSAYEQYF
v_call: TRBV4-1; d_call: NA; cdr3_length: 18; j_call: TRBJ1-3; clone_size: NA; cdr3_nt: TGCGCCAGCAGCCAATTTCAAGGGCAGCACGTCTCTGGAAACACCATATATTTT; cdr3_aa: CASSQFQGQHVSGNTIYF
v_call: TRBV28; d_call: TRBD1; cdr3_length: 15; j_call: TRBJ1-6; clone_size: few; cdr3_nt: TGTGCCAGCATCCGAGGGGGACAGGGAACTTCACCCCTCCACTTT; cdr3_aa: CASIRGGQGTSPLHF
v_call: TRBV7-2; d_call: NA; cdr3_length: 17; j_call: TRBJ2-7; clone_size: NA; cdr3_nt: TGTGCCAGCCGGGCGGGTAAAGGCGAGGCCCTCTCCTACGAGCAGTACTTC; cdr3_aa: CASRAGKGEALSYEQYF
v_call: TRBV7-9; d_call: TRBD2; cdr3_length: 15; j_call: TRBJ2-7; clone_size: few; cdr3_nt: TGTGCCAGCAGCTTACTAGCGGGGGACTCCTACGAGCAGTACTTC; cdr3_aa: CASSLLAGDSYEQYF
v_call: TRBV6-2/TRBV6-3; d_call: TRBD2; cdr3_length: 16; j_call: TRBJ2-3; clone_size: many; cdr3_nt: TGTGCCAGCAGTTATCCGGGACTAGCGGGTGGAGATACGCAGTATTTT; cdr3_aa: CASSYPGLAGGDTQYF
v_call: TRBV20-1; d_call: TRBD1; cdr3_length: 14; j_call: TRBJ2-7; clone_size: NA; cdr3_nt: TGCAGTGCTAGAAGGGCGGACAGGGGCCACGAGCGGTACTTC; cdr3_aa: CSARRADRGHERYF
v_call: TRBV7-9; d_call: NA; cdr3_length: 16; j_call: TRBJ2-5; clone_size: few; cdr3_nt: TGTGCCAGCAGCTTAGTTCTCGGGGGACTCCAAGAGACCCAGTACTTC; cdr3_aa: CASSLVLGGLQETQYF
v_call: TRBV10-3; d_call: NA; cdr3_length: 15; j_call: TRBJ2-3; clone_size: many; cdr3_nt: TGTGCCATCAGTGACCGTATTGGGACCCCAGATACGCAGTATTTT; cdr3_aa: CAISDRIGTPDTQYF
v_call: TRBV5-1; d_call: TRBD2; cdr3_length: 17; j_call: TRBJ2-1; clone_size: few; cdr3_nt: TGCGCCAGCAGCCTTTTTAGCGGGACGAGCTCCTACAATGAGCAGTTCTTC; cdr3_aa: CASSLFSGTSSYNEQFF
v_call: TRBV7-3; d_call: TRBD1; cdr3_length: 15; j_call: TRBJ1-1; clone_size: many; cdr3_nt: TGTGCCAGCAGCAGAACCGGGACAGGGAACACTGAAGCTTTCTTT; cdr3_aa: CASSRTGTGNTEAFF